This TCR beta chain was obtained from a study of PD-1 blockade in classical Hodgkin lymphoma. The sample's time point: cycle 4 day 1 (C4D1), after six to seven weeks of nivolumab. Each patient's relapse followed autologous stem cell transplantation, and brentuximab vedotin exposure varied. Patients showed best responses of complete response, partial response or progressive disease. Using immunoSEQ multiplex PCR, the repertoire was profiled, and TCRdb retains in-frame clones only, with some absent. The repertoire consists of approximately 20,000 clones, with over 75% occurring once and the leading ten covering around 22%. Of note for this clone: Its antigen is not identified. The sample has other DNA sequences that encode this CDR3 too.

The V gene end was trimmed by 1 base and the J gene end by 3 bases; junction bases not matched to a gene: 11. The CDR3 sequence is 19 residues long. Germline loops: CDR1 SGHTA, CDR2 FQGNSA. Study results and limitations: At baseline, newly diagnosed patients reportedly showed less TCR diversity than healthy donors. Whoever responded completely had baseline diversity much like that seen in newly diagnosed patients. Among the patients, those starting nivolumab under 1 year after ASCT were excluded.

The sequencing used peripheral blood mononuclear cells (PBMCs), collected before the fourth cycle of nivolumab. This sequence joins TRBV7-2 and TRBJ2-5; TRBD2 matches at 13 bases. This clonotype originated in a human donor with classical Hodgkin lymphoma. CDR3 nucleotide sequence: TGTGCCAGCAGCTTAGGGGGGCGCGGGGGACTAGCGGGGAAAGAGACCCAGTACTTC. Amino acids: CASSLGGRGGLAGKETQYF.